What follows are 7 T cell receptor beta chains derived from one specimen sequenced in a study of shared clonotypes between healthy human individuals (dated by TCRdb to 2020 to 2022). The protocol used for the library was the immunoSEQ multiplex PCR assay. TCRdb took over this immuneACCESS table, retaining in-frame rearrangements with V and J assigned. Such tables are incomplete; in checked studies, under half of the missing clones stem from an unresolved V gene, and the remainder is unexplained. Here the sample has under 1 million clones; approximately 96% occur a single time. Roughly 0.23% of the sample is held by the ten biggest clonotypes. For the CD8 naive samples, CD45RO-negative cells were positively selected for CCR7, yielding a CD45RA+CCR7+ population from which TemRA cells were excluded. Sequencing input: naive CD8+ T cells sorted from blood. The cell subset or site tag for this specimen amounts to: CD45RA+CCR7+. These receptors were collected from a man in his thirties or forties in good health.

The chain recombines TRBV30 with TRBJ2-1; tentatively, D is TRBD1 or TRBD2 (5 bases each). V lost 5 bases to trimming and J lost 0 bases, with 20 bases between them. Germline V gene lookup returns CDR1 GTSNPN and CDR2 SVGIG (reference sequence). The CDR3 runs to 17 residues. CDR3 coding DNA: TGTGCCTGGTGGACCGGGACCCCTCTAAGCTCCTACAATGAGCAGTTCTTC. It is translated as CAWWTGTPLSSYNEQFF.

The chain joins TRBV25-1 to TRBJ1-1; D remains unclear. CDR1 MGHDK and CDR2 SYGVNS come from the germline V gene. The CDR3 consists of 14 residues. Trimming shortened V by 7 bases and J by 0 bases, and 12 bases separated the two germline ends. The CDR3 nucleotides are TGTGCCAGCACTGACACCCGCATGAACACTGAAGCTTTCTTT. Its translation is CASTDTRMNTEAFF.

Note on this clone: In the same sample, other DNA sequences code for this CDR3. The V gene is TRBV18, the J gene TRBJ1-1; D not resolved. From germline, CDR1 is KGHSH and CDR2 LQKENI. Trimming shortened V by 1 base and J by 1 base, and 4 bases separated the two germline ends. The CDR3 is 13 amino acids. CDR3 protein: CASSPLKNTEAFF. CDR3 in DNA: TGTGCCAGCTCACCACTAAAGAACACTGAAGCTTTCTTT.

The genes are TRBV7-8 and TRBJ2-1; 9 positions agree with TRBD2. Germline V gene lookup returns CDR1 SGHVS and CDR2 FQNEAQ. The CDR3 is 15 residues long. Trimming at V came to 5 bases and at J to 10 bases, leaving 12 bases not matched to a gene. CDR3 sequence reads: CASSALAGRFGEQFF. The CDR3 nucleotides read TGTGCCAGCAGCGCCCTAGCGGGAAGGTTTGGCGAGCAGTTCTTC.

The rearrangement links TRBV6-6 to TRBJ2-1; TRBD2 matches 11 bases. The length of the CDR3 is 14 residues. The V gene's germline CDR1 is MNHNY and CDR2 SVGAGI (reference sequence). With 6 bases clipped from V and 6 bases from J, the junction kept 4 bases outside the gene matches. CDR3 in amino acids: CASSPGTSGNEQFF. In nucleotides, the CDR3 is TGTGCCAGCAGCCCCGGGACTAGCGGCAATGAGCAGTTCTTC.

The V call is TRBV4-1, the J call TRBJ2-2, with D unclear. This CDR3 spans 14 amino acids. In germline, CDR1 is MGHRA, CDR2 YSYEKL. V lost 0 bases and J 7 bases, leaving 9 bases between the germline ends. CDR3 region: CASSQEGQVGELFF. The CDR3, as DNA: TGCGCCAGCAGCCAAGAAGGTCAAGTCGGGGAGCTGTTTTTT.

The CDR3 reads CASSYSSPGMGGEQFF. The CDR3 DNA is TGTGCCAGCAGTTACTCCTCTCCGGGAATGGGCGGTGAGCAGTTCTTC. V gene TRBV6-5 combines with J gene TRBJ2-1; the D gene is possibly TRBD2 (5 bases). The germline V gene has CDR1 MNHEY and CDR2 SVGAGI. Trimming took 0 bases from V and 9 from J, leaving 18 bases between them. The CDR3 sequence is 16 residues long.